One and the same sample provided the 14 T cell receptor beta chains below, sequenced in a study of cytomegalovirus exposure and HLA in healthy donors. A multiplex PCR was run with 60 Vbeta primers and 13 Jbeta primers. Here immunoSEQ multiplex PCR was the method, and the copy in TCRdb shows in-frame clones only, minus some. This sample has approximately 100,000 clones; less than 70% occur once, and the top ten carry 0.95% to 1.5%. The sample comprised PBMCs. These receptors were obtained from a female donor in good health and CMV-seronegative.

The chain has TRBV5-6 and TRBJ2-7; 10 bases are shared with TRBD1. Per the germline V gene, CDR1 is SGHDT and CDR2 is YYEEEE. J lost 4 bases, V lost 5 bases, and 9 bases had no gene match. The CDR3 runs to 15 residues. The CDR3 is CASSWRQGARYEQYF. CDR3 sequence (DNA): TGTGCCAGCAGTTGGAGACAGGGGGCGAGGTACGAGCAGTACTTC.

V usage is TRBV7-2 and J usage is TRBJ2-1; D unresolved. The CDR3 is 15 amino acids. V was pared by 6 bases and J by 1 base, with 13 bases between. Looked up from germline, CDR1 is SGHTA and CDR2 is FQGNSA. The CDR3, as DNA: TGTGCCAGCAGTTTCGACTCTCCATCCTACAATGAGCAGTTCTTC. Translated: CASSFDSPSYNEQFF. Full variable domain (missing parts from reference TRBV7-2 and TRBJ2-1): GAGVSQSPSNKVTEKGKDVELRCDPISGHTALYWYRQSLGQGLEFLIYFQGNSAPDKSGLPSDRFSAERTGGSVSTLTIQRTQQEDSAVYLCASSFDSPSYNEQFFGPGTRLTVL.

The chain has TRBV15 and TRBJ1-5; no definite D call. Germline CDR1 and CDR2: LNHNV and YYDKDF (reference sequence). The CDR3 has 15 amino acids. With 4 bases removed from V and 0 bases from J, the gap between germline ends came to 10 bases. The CDR3 nucleotides are TGTGCCACCAGCACCATCAGTAATAGCAATCAGCCCCAGCATTTT. Translated: CATSTISNSNQPQHF.

A few counts support this clone. The J gene is TRBJ2-1, the V gene TRBV4-1; D might be TRBD1 (6 bases). V lost 1 base and J 0 bases, leaving 25 bases between the germline ends. Germline V lookup: CDR1 MGHRA, CDR2 YSYEKL. The CDR3 consists of 21 residues. The CDR3 region is CASSQAFLSYVGASSYNEQFF. The CDR3 DNA follows: TGCGCCAGCAGCCAAGCTTTTCTGTCGTATGTGGGGGCCAGCTCCTACAATGAGCAGTTCTTC.

On this clone: At one of its ends the junction is not consistent with the germline gene, which may arise from a read error. The J gene is TRBJ1-2, the V gene TRBV4-1; a possible D gene is TRBD1 (6 bases). The germline CDR1 and CDR2 sequences are MGHRA and YSYEKL. The CDR3 contains 17 residues. CDR3 region: CVSSQDPDSPTNYGYTF. The CDR3 nucleotides are TGCGTCAGCAGCCAAGATCCGGACAGTCCAACTAACTATGGCTACACCTTC.

This rearrangement joins TRBV5-6 to TRBJ2-1; D uncertain. The V gene's germline CDR1 is SGHDT and CDR2 YYEEEE. The CDR3 consists of 15 residues. Trimming cost V 1 base and J 0 bases, with 8 bases left between them. The CDR3 protein is CASSLLGSSYNEQFF. The DNA of the CDR3 is TGTGCCAGCAGCTTGCTGGGCAGCTCCTACAATGAGCAGTTCTTC. Complete variable domain (other parts from reference TRBV5-6 and TRBJ2-1): DAGVTQSPTHLIKTRGQQVTLRCSPKSGHDTVSWYQQALGQGPQFIFQYYEEEERQRGNFPDRFSGHQFPNYSSELNVNALLLGDSALYLCASSLLGSSYNEQFFGPGTRLTVL.

This clone was detected once. The chain recombines TRBV5-1 with TRBJ2-2; 11 bases line up with TRBD2. Germline CDR1 is SGHRS and CDR2 is YFSETQ. The V segment lost 5 bases and the J segment 1 base; nucleotides outside the gene matches: 4. CDR3 size: 16 residues. CDR3 sequence reads: CASRYGTSGNTGELFF. The CDR3 DNA follows: TGCGCCAGCAGATACGGGACTAGCGGGAACACCGGGGAGCTGTTTTTT.

This clone was counted between two and nine times. V and J are TRBV25-1 and TRBJ1-5; a possible D gene is TRBD1 (5 bases). The V end lost 1 base, the J end lost 7 bases, and 11 bases lay between the germline ends. The CDR3 extends over 14 amino acids. The germline gives CDR1 MGHDK, CDR2 SYGVNS. The CDR3 sequence: CASSESQGTQPQHF. CDR3 nucleotide sequence: TGTGCCAGCAGTGAATCCCAGGGTACCCAGCCCCAGCATTTT.

The rearrangement uses TRBV27 and TRBJ2-7; perhaps TRBD2 as D (5 bases). V lost 1 base to trimming and J lost 6 bases, with 10 bases between them. CDR1 is MNHEY and CDR2 is SMNVEV in the germline V gene (reference sequence). This CDR3 comprises 13 residues. The CDR3 here is CASSLYSGIEQYF. CDR3 nucleotides: TGTGCCAGCAGTTTATATTCCGGGATCGAGCAGTACTTC.

The V and J genes are TRBV9 and TRBJ1-2; TRBD1 matches at 9 bases. The germline CDR1 and CDR2 sequences are SGDLS and YYNGEE. The CDR3 totals 18 residues. V dropped 4 bases and J dropped 8; count of bases not matched to a gene: 21. The CDR3 nucleotides read TGTGCCAGCAGCCCTCAGGGGACAGGGAGGGGAATGGCGATGGGCTACACCTTC. Translation: CASSPQGTGRGMAMGYTF. Using reference TRBV9 and TRBJ1-2 for the parts outside the CDR3, the full variable domain is DSGVTQTPKHLITATGQRVTLRCSPRSGDLSVYWYQQSLDQGLQFLIQYYNGEERAKGNILERFSAQQFPDLHSELNLSSLELGDSALYFCASSPQGTGRGMAMGYTFGSGTRLTVV.

This clone was seen just once. This chain connects TRBV6-5 to TRBJ2-5; TRBD2 might be the D (6 bases). V was clipped by 8 bases and J by 10 bases, with 17 bases between them. Germline assignment: CDR1 MNHEY and CDR2 SVGAGI. The length of the CDR3 is 12 residues. CDR3 DNA sequence: TGTGCCAGCCGGGGTACACCCGGGGGCCAGTACTTC. This sequence encodes CASRGTPGGQYF.

The CDR3 loop reads CASTGTGLGSYNEQFF. The CDR3 region has the DNA TGTGCCAGCACCGGGACAGGTCTGGGATCCTACAATGAGCAGTTCTTC. The chain uses TRBV25-1 and TRBJ2-1; 8 bases are shared with TRBD1. In germline, CDR1 is MGHDK, CDR2 SYGVNS. CDR3 length: 16 residues. After removal of 7 bases from V and 1 base from J, the junction contained 9 bases not matched to a gene.

This chain connects TRBV25-1 to TRBJ1-2; the D is unclear. CDR3 length: 16 residues. V dropped 8 bases and J dropped 2 bases, with 21 bases sitting between them. Germline values: CDR1 MGHDK, CDR2 SYGVNS. CDR3 in DNA: TGTGCCAGCCTCCTTCGATTCCCAGACATAAACTATGGCTACACCTTC. It specifies CASLLRFPDINYGYTF.

The genes are TRBV10-2 and TRBJ1-5, with 11 bases aligning to TRBD1. The junction had 4 bases not matched to a gene; V was cut back by 4 bases and J by 2 bases. CDR3 length: 16 residues. Germline V gene data show CDR1 as WSHSY and CDR2 as SAAADI. CDR3 DNA: TGCGCCAGCAGTGGGGACAGGGGGAGAGGCAATCAGCCCCAGCATTTT. Residues: CASSGDRGRGNQPQHF.